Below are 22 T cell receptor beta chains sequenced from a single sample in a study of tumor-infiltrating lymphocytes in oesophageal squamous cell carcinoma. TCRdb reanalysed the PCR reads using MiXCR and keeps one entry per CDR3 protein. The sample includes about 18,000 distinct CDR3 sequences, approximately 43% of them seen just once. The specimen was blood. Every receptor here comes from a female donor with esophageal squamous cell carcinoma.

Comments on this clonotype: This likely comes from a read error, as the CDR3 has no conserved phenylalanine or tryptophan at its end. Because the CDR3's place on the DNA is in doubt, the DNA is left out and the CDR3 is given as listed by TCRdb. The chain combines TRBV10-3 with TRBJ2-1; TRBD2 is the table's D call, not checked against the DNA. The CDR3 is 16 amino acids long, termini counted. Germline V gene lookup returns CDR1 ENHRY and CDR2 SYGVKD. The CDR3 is CAIRLDSPRDGYTFGS.

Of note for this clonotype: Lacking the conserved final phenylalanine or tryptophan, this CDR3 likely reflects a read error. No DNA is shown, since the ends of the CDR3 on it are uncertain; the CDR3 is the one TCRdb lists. CDR3 in amino acids: CASSTREGYGYTFGS. The rearrangement uses TRBV6-1 and TRBJ2-5; TRBD2 is the table's D call, not checked against the DNA. Germline V lookup: CDR1 MNHNS, CDR2 SASEGT. The CDR3 is 15 residues long, ends included.

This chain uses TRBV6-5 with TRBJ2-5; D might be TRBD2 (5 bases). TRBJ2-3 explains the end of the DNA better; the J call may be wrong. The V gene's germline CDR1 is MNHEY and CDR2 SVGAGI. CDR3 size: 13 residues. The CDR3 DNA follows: TGTGCCAGCACCCGGGGATCCATAGATACGCAGTATTTT. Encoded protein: CASTRGSIDTQYF.

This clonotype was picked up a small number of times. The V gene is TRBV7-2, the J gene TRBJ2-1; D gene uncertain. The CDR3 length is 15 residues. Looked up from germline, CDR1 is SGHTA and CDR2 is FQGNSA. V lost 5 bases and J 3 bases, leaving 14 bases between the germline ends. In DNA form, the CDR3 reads TGTGCCAGCAGCCCAGACTCGACCAACTACAATGAGCAGTTCTTC. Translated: CASSPDSTNYNEQFF.

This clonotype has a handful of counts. The CDR3: CASSKGGTDTQYF. CDR3 in DNA: TGTGCCAGCAGCAAGGGGGGCACAGATACGCAGTATTTT. The chain carries TRBV3-1 and TRBJ2-3; possibly TRBD1 for D (6 bases). The CDR3 covers 13 residues. Germline lookup yields CDR1 LGHDT and CDR2 YNNKEL (reference sequence). V shed 5 bases and J shed 1 base, with 7 bases lying between them.

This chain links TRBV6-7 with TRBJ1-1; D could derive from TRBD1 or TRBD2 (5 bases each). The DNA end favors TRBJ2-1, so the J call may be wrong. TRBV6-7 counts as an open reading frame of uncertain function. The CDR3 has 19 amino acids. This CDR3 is CASSYPLRGRYRAYNEQFF. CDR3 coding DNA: TGTGCCAGCAGTTACCCCCTCCGGGGACGATATAGAGCCTACAATGAGCAGTTCTTC.

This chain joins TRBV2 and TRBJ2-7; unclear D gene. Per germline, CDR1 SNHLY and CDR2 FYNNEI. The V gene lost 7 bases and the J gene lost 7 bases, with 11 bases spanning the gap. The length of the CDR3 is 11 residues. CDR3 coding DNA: TGTGCCAGCATATCAAGGAATGAGCAGTACTTC. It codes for CASISRNEQYF.

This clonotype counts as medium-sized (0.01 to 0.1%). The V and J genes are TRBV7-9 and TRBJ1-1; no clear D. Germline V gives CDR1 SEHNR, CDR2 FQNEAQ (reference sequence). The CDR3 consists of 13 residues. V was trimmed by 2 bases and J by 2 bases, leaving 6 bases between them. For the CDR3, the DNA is TGTGCCAGCAGCTTACAGGTAAACACTGAAGCTTTCTTT. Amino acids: CASSLQVNTEAFF.

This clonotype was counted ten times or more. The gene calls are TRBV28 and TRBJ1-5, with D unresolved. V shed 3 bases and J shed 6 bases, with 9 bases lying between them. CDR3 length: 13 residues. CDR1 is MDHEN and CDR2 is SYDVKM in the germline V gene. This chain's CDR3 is CASSLVISQPQHF. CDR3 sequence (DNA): TGTGCCAGCAGTTTGGTGATCTCTCAGCCCCAGCATTTT. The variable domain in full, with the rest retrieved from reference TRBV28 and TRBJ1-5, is DVKVTQSSRYLVKRTGEKVFLECVQDMDHENMFWYRQDPGLGLRLIYFSYDVKMKEKGDIPEGYSVSREKKERFSLILESASTNQTSMYLCASSLVISQPQHFGDGTRLSIL.

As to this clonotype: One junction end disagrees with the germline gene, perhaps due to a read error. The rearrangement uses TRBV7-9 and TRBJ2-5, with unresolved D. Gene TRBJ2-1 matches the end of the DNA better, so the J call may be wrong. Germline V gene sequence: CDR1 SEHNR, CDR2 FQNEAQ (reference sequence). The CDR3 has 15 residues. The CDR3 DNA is TGTGCTAGCAGCTTGTCGGCAAGCTCCTACAATGAGCAGTTCTTC. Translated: CASSLSASSYNEQFF.

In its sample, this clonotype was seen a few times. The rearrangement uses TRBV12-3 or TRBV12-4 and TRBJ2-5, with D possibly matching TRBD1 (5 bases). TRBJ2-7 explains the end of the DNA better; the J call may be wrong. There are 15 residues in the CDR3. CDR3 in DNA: TGTGCCAGCAGTTTCGGCTCAGGGCAGTCCTACGAGCAGTACTTC. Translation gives CASSFGSGQSYEQYF.

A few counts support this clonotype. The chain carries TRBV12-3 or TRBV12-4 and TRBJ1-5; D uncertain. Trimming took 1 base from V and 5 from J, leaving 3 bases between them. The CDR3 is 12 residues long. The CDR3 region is CASSLGDQPQHF. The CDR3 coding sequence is TGTGCCAGCAGTTTAGGGGATCAGCCCCAGCATTTT.

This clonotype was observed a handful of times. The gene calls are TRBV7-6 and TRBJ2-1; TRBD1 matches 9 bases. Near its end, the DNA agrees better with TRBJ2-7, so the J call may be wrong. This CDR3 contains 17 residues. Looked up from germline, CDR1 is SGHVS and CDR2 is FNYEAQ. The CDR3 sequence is CASSLMSGQGPAYEQYF. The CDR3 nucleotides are TGTGCCAGCAGCTTAATGTCGGGACAGGGACCAGCCTACGAGCAGTACTTC.

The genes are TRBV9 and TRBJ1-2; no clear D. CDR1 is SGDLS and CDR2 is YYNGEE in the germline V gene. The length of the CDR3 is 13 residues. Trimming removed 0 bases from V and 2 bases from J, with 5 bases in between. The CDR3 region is CASSVDSNYGYTF. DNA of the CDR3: TGTGCCAGCAGCGTAGACAGCAACTATGGCTACACCTTC.

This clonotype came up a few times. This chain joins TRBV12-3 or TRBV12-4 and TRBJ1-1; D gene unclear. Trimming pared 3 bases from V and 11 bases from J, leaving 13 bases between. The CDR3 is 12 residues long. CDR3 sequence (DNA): TGTGCCAGCAGTTTTAAGTCCTTTGTTGCTTTCTTT. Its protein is CASSFKSFVAFF.

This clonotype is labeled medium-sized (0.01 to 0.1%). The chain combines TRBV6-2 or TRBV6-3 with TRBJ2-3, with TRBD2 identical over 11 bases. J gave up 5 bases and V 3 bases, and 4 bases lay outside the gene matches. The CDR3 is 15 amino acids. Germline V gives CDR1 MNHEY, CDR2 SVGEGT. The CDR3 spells CASSYRLAGGDTQYF. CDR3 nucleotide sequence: TGTGCCAGCAGTTATCGTCTAGCGGGGGGAGATACGCAGTATTTT.

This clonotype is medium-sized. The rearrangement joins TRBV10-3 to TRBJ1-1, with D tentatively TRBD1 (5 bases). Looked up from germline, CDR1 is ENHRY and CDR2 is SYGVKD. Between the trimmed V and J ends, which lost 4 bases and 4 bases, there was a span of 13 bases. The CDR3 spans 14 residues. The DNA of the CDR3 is TGTGCCATCAGTGCCTGGGGGACTGGCACTGAAGCTTTCTTT. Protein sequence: CAISAWGTGTEAFF.

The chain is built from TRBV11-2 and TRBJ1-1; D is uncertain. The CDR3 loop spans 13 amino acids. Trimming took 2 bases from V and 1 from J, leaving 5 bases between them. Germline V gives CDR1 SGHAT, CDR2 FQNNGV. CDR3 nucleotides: TGTGCCAGCAGCTTAAAACGGAACACTGAAGCTTTCTTT. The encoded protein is CASSLKRNTEAFF.

The CDR3 bases are TGTGCCAGCACCTGGGGGCGGGGGGGCCGTAGAAGGGAGACCCAGTACTTC. It translates to CASTWGRGGRRRETQYF. The chain links TRBV7-2 to TRBJ2-5; 9 bases map to TRBD2. CDR3 size: 17 residues. Germline CDR1 is SGHTA and CDR2 is FQGNSA. V shed 7 bases, J shed 5 bases, and the junction held 17 bases outside the gene matches. Combining the CDR3 with reference TRBV7-2 and TRBJ2-5 gives the whole variable domain GAGVSQSPSNKVTEKGKDVELRCDPISGHTALYWYRQSLGQGLEFLIYFQGNSAPDKSGLPSDRFSAERTGGSVSTLTIQRTQQEDSAVYLCASTWGRGGRRRETQYFGPGTRLLVL.

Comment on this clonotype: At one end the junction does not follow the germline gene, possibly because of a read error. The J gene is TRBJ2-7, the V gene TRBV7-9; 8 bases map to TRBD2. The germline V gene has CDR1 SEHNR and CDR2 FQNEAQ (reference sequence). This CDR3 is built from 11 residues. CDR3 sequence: CASSPRAGGAF. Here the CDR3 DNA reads TGTGCCAGCAGCCCGAGGGCGGGGGGCGCCTTC.

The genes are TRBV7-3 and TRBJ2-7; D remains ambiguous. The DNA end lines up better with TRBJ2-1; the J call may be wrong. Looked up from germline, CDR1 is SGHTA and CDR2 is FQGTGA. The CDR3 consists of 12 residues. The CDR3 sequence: CASSPTSGEQFF. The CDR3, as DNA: TGTGCCAGCAGCCCAACAAGTGGTGAGCAGTTCTTC.

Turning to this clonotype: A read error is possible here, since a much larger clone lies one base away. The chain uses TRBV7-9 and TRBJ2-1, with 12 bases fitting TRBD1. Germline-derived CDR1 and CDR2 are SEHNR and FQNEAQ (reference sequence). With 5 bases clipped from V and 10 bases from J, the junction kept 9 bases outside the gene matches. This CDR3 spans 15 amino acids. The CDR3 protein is CASSPGTGGTYEQFF. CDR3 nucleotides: TGTGCCAGCAGCCCGGGGACAGGGGGCACCTACGAGCAGTTCTTC.